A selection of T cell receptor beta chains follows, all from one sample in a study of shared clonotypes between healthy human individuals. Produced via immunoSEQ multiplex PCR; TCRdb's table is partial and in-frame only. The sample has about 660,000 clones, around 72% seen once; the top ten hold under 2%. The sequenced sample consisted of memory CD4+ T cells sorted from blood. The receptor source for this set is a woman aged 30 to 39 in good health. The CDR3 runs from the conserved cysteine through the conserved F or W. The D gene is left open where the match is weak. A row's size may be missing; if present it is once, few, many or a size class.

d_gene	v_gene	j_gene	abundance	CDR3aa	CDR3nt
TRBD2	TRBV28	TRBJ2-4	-	CASSLIAGVAKNIQYF	TGTGCCAGCAGCCTTATAGCGGGAGTGGCCAAAAACATTCAGTACTTC
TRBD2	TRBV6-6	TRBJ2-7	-	CASSYPPSGHYEQYF	TGTGCCAGCAGTTACCCGCCTAGCGGGCATTACGAGCAGTACTTC
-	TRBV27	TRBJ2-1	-	CASSLPHSNEQFF	TGTGCCAGCAGTTTACCTCACAGCAATGAGCAGTTCTTC
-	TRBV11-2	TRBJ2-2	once	CASSSTLSTGELFF	TGTGCCAGCAGCTCTACACTGTCCACCGGGGAGCTGTTTTTT
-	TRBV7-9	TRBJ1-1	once	CASSAKARLNTEAFF	TGTGCCAGCAGCGCCAAGGCCAGACTAAACACTGAAGCTTTCTTT
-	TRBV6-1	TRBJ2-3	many	CASSSWGPDTQYF	TGTGCCAGCAGTTCCTGGGGGCCAGATACGCAGTATTTT
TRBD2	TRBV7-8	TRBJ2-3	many	CASSSTRLAGGGDTQYF	TGTGCCAGCAGCAGCACCCGACTAGCGGGAGGTGGAGATACGCAGTATTTT
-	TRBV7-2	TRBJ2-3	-	CASSDQATDTQYF	TGTGCCAGCAGCGACCAGGCCACAGATACGCAGTATTTT
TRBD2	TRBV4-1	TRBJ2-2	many	CASSRLASSGLTGELFF	TGCGCCAGCAGCCGACTCGCTTCTAGCGGGCTCACCGGGGAGCTGTTTTTT
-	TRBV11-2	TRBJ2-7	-	CASSPRLSRAGLGEQYF	TGTGCCAGCAGCCCACGCCTCAGTAGGGCAGGTTTGGGCGAGCAGTACTTC
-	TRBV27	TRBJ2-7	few	CASASRYSYEQYF	TGTGCCAGCGCTAGCCGCTACTCCTACGAGCAGTACTTC
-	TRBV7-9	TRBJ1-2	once	CASSLGDYGGYTF	TGTGCCAGCAGCTTAGGGGACTATGGGGGCTACACCTTC
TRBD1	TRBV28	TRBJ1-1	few	CASSSGGADTEAFF	TGTGCCAGCAGTTCAGGGGGCGCGGACACTGAAGCTTTCTTT
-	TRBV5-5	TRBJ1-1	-	CASSPLVRTEAFF	TGTGCCAGCAGCCCTCTGGTCCGGACTGAAGCTTTCTTT
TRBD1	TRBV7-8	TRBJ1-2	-	CASSLGWTGDLKYGYTF	TGTGCCAGCAGCTTAGGTTGGACAGGAGACCTAAAGTATGGCTACACCTTC
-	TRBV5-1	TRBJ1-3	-	CASSGGTSGNTIYF	TGCGCCAGCAGCGGAGGGACCTCTGGAAACACCATATATTTT
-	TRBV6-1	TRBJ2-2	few	CASSSSDPLAGELFF	TGTGCCAGCAGTAGTAGTGACCCCTTGGCCGGGGAGCTGTTTTTT
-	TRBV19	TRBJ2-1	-	CASSISGEMNEQFF	TGTGCCAGTAGTATTTCGGGAGAAATGAATGAGCAGTTCTTC
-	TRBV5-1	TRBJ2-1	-	CASSVDSTDNEQFF	TGCGCCAGCAGCGTGGACTCGACCGACAATGAGCAGTTCTTC
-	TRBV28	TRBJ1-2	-	CATQQGGYRYGYTF	TGTGCCACCCAACAGGGAGGATACCGCTATGGCTACACCTTC
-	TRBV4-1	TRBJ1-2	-	CASSQERLWTRYGYTF	TGCGCCAGCAGCCAAGAGAGGTTGTGGACCCGCTATGGCTACACCTTC
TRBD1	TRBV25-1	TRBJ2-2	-	CASGTDPTGELFF	TGTGCCAGCGGGACAGATCCCACCGGGGAGCTGTTTTTT